At least ten counts were recorded for the clone carrying this TCR beta chain. The antigen is unknown. Time point reported: newly diagnosed GD, antithyroid drugs for less than 3 months. From PBMCs, RNA was extracted and then used to make the TCR library. The data were obtained in a study of regulatory T cells in long-lasting Graves disease. Whole-study context: Antithyroid drug use was under 3 months in newly diagnosed Graves' patients.

This CDR3 is 13 amino acids long. The ends were cut back, 3 bases at V and 5 bases at J, with 10 bases in the middle. Germline CDR1 is MNHNS and CDR2 is SASEGT. General observations from the study: Patients whose Graves' disease persisted exhibited lower TCR diversity than those newly diagnosed. The analysis examined peripheral blood only and excluded thyroid tissue.

Arm-PCR of CDR3 regions and iRepertoire HTBI primers were used to build TCR beta libraries. TCRdb processed the multiplex PCR reads anew with MiXCR; each CDR3 protein has one entry. Of approximately 300,000 distinct CDR3 sequences in the sample, under 20% were seen once. This TCR was sampled from a female donor with Graves disease. The sequences come from peripheral blood mononuclear cells (PBMCs), collected at new diagnosis, from a patient treated with antithyroid drugs. This sequence joins TRBV6-1 and TRBJ2-5; no clear D gene. DNA of the CDR3: TGTGCCAGCAGTGACGCGTCGGGTGAGACCCAGTACTTC. This codes for CASSDASGETQYF.